This T cell receptor (beta chain) is drawn from a study of blood T cells in healthy people across ages. The CDR3 spans 17 residues. The germline CDR1 and CDR2 sequences are MGHRA and YSYEKL. The authors ran a second PCR of 7 to 11 cycles using a sample-barcoded 5' primer and a J-beta primer mix. From the 5' RACE reads, TCRdb called clonotypes with MiXCR, one entry per CDR3 protein. The sample shows 750,000 to 1,000,000 distinct CDR3 sequences, just under 30% of them seen only once. A note on this clonotype: Mismatch with germline at one junction end may stem from a read error.

The data were also submitted as part of a second study, on T cells of mothers and their children.

This sequence originates from a woman in her thirties or forties in good health. The chain employs TRBV4-1 and TRBJ1-5; D is perhaps TRBD1 (5 bases). The sequenced sample consisted of blood. DNA of the CDR3: TGCGTCAGCAGCCAAATCACGGGGGGAACAGGAAATCAGCCCCAGCATTTT. Protein: CVSSQITGGTGNQPQHF.